These 22 T cell receptor beta chains originate from one sample sequenced in a study of blood T cell repertoires in COVID-19. Some clones are missing from TCRdb's copy, which holds only in-frame ones; the method was immunoSEQ multiplex PCR. The table has 150,000 to 200,000 clones, 80% to 90% seen once. Sample: peripheral blood. Receptors were obtained from a man between 60 and 70 years old with acute or convalescent COVID-19.

The rearrangement joins TRBV6-6 to TRBJ2-2, with TRBD2 identical over 7 bases. Germline-derived CDR1 and CDR2 are MNHNY and SVGAGI (reference sequence). This CDR3 has 17 amino acids. Trimming took 6 bases from V and 4 from J; bases not matched to a gene: 14. The CDR3 sequence: CASSRRSGEGLTGELFF. The DNA of the CDR3 is TGTGCCAGCAGCCGAAGGTCGGGGGAGGGCCTCACCGGGGAGCTGTTTTTT.

The CDR3 bases are TGTGCCAGCACAGGGGGCTGGTATGGCTACACCTTC. Its translation is CASTGGWYGYTF. This rearrangement joins TRBV5-4 to TRBJ1-2; 8 nucleotides agree with TRBD1. The CDR3 sequence is 12 residues long. From germline, CDR1 is SGHNT and CDR2 YYREEE (reference sequence). After removal of 6 bases from V and 5 bases from J, the junction contained 3 bases not matched to a gene.

The chain combines TRBV3-1 (or the pseudogene TRBV3-2) with TRBJ2-7; D gene unclear. The CDR3 totals 16 residues. The germline CDR1 and CDR2 sequences are LGHDT and YNNKEL (reference sequence). The germline V and J ends were trimmed by 0 bases and 3 bases, with 15 bases remaining between them. The CDR3, as DNA: TGTGCCAGCAGCCAAGAGACAACTTTTCTTAACTACGAGCAGTACTTC. This translates into CASSQETTFLNYEQYF.

V usage is TRBV24-1 and J usage is TRBJ2-2; TRBD1 aligns across 9 bases. This CDR3 has 14 residues. Germline trimming cut 7 bases from V and 3 bases from J; bases unmatched to any gene: 2. The germline gives CDR1 KGHDR, CDR2 SFDVKD. The chain's CDR3 is CATRDRGDTGELFF. Here the CDR3 DNA reads TGTGCCACCAGGGACAGGGGAGACACCGGGGAGCTGTTTTTT.

The chain is built from TRBV19 and TRBJ2-1; tentatively, D is TRBD2 (6 bases). Germline-derived CDR1 and CDR2 are LNHDA and SQIVND (reference sequence). The CDR3 totals 16 residues. Trimming removed 6 bases at V and 3 bases at J, with 18 bases between. In DNA, the CDR3 is TGTGCCAGTAGCCGGAGGAGCGGGCCTAGCTACAATGAGCAGTTCTTC. It yields the protein CASSRRSGPSYNEQFF.

The V gene is TRBV5-1, the J gene TRBJ2-3; 7 bases fit TRBD1. The CDR3 consists of 16 residues. Trimming removed 2 bases from V and 0 bases from J; junction bases left unmatched: 6. From germline, CDR1 is SGHRS and CDR2 YFSETQ. The CDR3 nucleotides read TGCGCCAGCAGCTTAGAAGGGGGCGGGAGCACAGATACGCAGTATTTT. Residues: CASSLEGGGSTDTQYF.

This clone was recorded at least ten times. The CDR3: CASSSTGGAYYEQYF. The CDR3 bases are TGTGCCAGCAGTTCGACGGGAGGGGCATACTACGAGCAGTACTTC. The rearrangement links TRBV6-5 to TRBJ2-7, with TRBD2 identical over 8 bases. The CDR3 runs to 15 residues. Germline assignment: CDR1 MNHEY and CDR2 SVGAGI. V lost 4 bases, J lost 3 bases, and 8 bases stayed unmatched.

V gene TRBV28 combines with J gene TRBJ2-7; 14 bases are a match to TRBD2. The CDR3 is 15 amino acids. V lost 4 bases, J lost 3 bases, and 2 bases stayed unmatched. Looked up from germline, CDR1 is MDHEN and CDR2 is SYDVKM. The CDR3 is CASSSGLAGVYEQYF. DNA of the CDR3: TGTGCCAGCAGTTCGGGACTAGCGGGAGTCTACGAGCAGTACTTC.

J is TRBJ2-1 and V is TRBV30, with D possibly matching TRBD2 (5 bases). V lost 0 bases, J lost 2 bases, and 11 bases lay in between. Germline loops: CDR1 GTSNPN, CDR2 SVGIG (reference sequence). The CDR3 totals 15 residues. CDR3 DNA: TGTGCCTGGAGTGTAAATGAGGGCGCCTACAATGAGCAGTTCTTC. This translates into CAWSVNEGAYNEQFF.

The V gene is TRBV25-1, the J gene TRBJ2-3; 7 nucleotides align to TRBD1. J was trimmed by 3 bases and V by 3 bases; bases with no gene match: 3. Germline CDR1 reads MGHDK; CDR2 reads SYGVNS. The CDR3 covers 14 residues. CDR3 in DNA: TGTGCCAGCAGTGAGAACAGGGGAACAGATACGCAGTATTTT. Its protein is CASSENRGTDTQYF.

The chain's CDR3 is CASRTGVGYTF. The CDR3 DNA reads TGTGCCAGCAGAACAGGCGTTGGCTACACCTTC. The chain uses TRBV28 and TRBJ1-2, with a possible D match to TRBD1 (5 bases). Germline V gene data show CDR1 as MDHEN and CDR2 as SYDVKM. The CDR3 spans 11 residues. Trimming took 6 bases from V and 7 from J, leaving 9 bases between them.

This clone was observed a handful of times. This chain joins TRBV7-9 and TRBJ1-2; D ambiguous. Germline V lookup: CDR1 SEHNR, CDR2 FQNEAQ (reference sequence). The V and J ends lost 5 bases and 4 bases respectively, with 11 bases between them. CDR3 size: 13 residues. For the CDR3, the DNA is TGTGCCAGCAGCCCCCAGGCAACCTATGGCTACACCTTC. Amino acid sequence: CASSPQATYGYTF.

The rearrangement uses TRBV24-1 and TRBJ2-7; D may be TRBD1 (6 bases). The CDR3 covers 15 residues. Trimming cost V 5 bases and J 2 bases, with 15 bases left between them. From germline, CDR1 is KGHDR and CDR2 SFDVKD. The DNA for the CDR3 is TGTGCCACCAGTGGTAAAACAGGGAGCCCCTACGAGCAGTACTTC. It translates to CATSGKTGSPYEQYF.

The gene calls are TRBV18 and TRBJ2-1; D not certain. V lost 0 bases and J 4 bases, leaving 16 bases between the germline ends. Germline values: CDR1 KGHSH, CDR2 LQKENI. The CDR3 has 17 amino acids. CDR3 sequence reads: CASSPPARGLIYNEQFF. In DNA, the CDR3 is TGTGCCAGCTCACCACCGGCCCGCGGATTGATTTACAATGAGCAGTTCTTC.

This clone was seen more than once but under ten times. The chain carries TRBV30 and TRBJ2-7; 7 bases agree with TRBD1. V shed 0 bases, J shed 0 bases, and the junction held 5 bases outside the gene matches. The CDR3 runs to 15 residues. CDR1 is GTSNPN and CDR2 is SVGIG in the germline V gene (reference sequence). In nucleotides, the CDR3 is TGTGCCTGGAGTGTAGCCAGGGGGTACTCCTACGAGCAGTACTTC. Translation: CAWSVARGYSYEQYF.

This chain connects TRBV7-3 to TRBJ2-5; 8 bases agree with TRBD2. The germline gives CDR1 SGHTA, CDR2 FQGTGA. This CDR3 contains 16 residues. J was trimmed by 5 bases and V by 5 bases; bases with no gene match: 13. CDR3 nucleotides: TGTGCCAGCAGCCCCAGCGGGAGAGGCTGGGGGGAGACCCAGTACTTC. Residues: CASSPSGRGWGETQYF.

The chain joins TRBV6-5 to TRBJ1-3; 11 bases are a match to TRBD1. V lost 4 bases and J lost 2; bases outside the gene matches: 4. The CDR3 sequence is 16 residues long. Per the germline V gene, CDR1 is MNHEY and CDR2 is SVGAGI. CDR3: CASSSPGQGAGNTIYF. The CDR3, as DNA: TGTGCCAGCAGTTCCCCGGGACAGGGGGCTGGAAACACCATATATTTT.

The rearrangement links TRBV7-2 to TRBJ1-5; D not resolved. V lost 4 bases and J 3 bases, leaving 10 bases between the germline ends. The germline V gene has CDR1 SGHTA and CDR2 FQGNSA. There are 14 residues in the CDR3. The CDR3 nucleotides read TGTGCCAGCAGCTGGAACAGCAACAATCAGCCCCAGCATTTT. It is translated as CASSWNSNNQPQHF.

This chain links TRBV12-3 or TRBV12-4 with TRBJ1-1; 8 bases line up with TRBD1. Germline trimming cut 4 bases from V and 8 bases from J; bases unmatched to any gene: 3. The CDR3 is 12 amino acids. The CDR3 DNA follows: TGTGCCAGCAGTTACTGGACAGGGGAAGCTTTCTTT. This sequence encodes CASSYWTGEAFF.

This clone was counted once. The chain uses TRBV9 and TRBJ2-7, with a tentative D call TRBD1 (5 bases). CDR1 is SGDLS, CDR2 YYNGEE, per germline. The V end lost 0 bases, the J end lost 4 bases, and 14 bases lay between the germline ends. The CDR3 sequence is 15 residues long. CDR3 in amino acids: CASSVEGNPSYEQYF. Here the CDR3 DNA reads TGTGCCAGCAGCGTAGAGGGGAACCCTAGTTACGAGCAGTACTTC.

The rearrangement uses TRBV20-1 and TRBJ1-2; D ambiguous. CDR1 DFQATT and CDR2 SNEGSKA come from the germline V gene (reference sequence). This CDR3 has 11 residues. Trimming cost V 4 bases and J 3 bases, with 6 bases left between them. CDR3 nucleotides: TGCAGTGCTAAGGGAGACTATGGCTACACCTTC. Translated: CSAKGDYGYTF.

The rearrangement joins TRBV28 to TRBJ2-1, with D unclear. Germline CDR1 and CDR2: MDHEN and SYDVKM. This CDR3 region has 11 residues. The V end was cut by 6 bases, the J end by 10 bases, with 10 bases between. The CDR3 is CASSREAEQFF. As DNA, the CDR3 is TGTGCCAGCAGCCGAGAGGCAGAGCAGTTCTTC.